This T cell receptor (beta chain) came from a study of shared clonotypes between healthy human individuals. Study observations and caveats: Non-shared clonotypes had lower generation probabilities than clonotypes shared by all four sorted-subset donors.

Produced via immunoSEQ multiplex PCR; TCRdb's table is partial and in-frame only. The top ten clones hold around 0.13% of a sample with some 2,400,000 clones, under 97% of them seen once. In the case of this clone: Its specificity is not known.

Deletions cut 6 bases from V and 2 bases from J, with 9 bases between. The CDR3 extends over 13 amino acids. Germline V gives CDR1 WNHNN, CDR2 SYGVQD (reference sequence). Material: naive CD4+ T cells sorted from blood. Indicated subset: CD45RA+ positively selected. The chain uses TRBV10-1 and TRBJ2-3; no clear D. The source is a man aged 18 to 29 in good health. The CDR3 spells CASSLKYTDTQYF. The CDR3 bases are TGCGCCAGCAGCCTCAAATACACAGATACGCAGTATTTT.